This TCR beta chain was captured by sequencing in a study of cytomegalovirus exposure and HLA in healthy donors. This clone was seen just once. The primer mix had 60 Vbeta and 13 Jbeta primers. Repertoires were generated with immunoSEQ multiplex PCR, while TCRdb's copy carries only in-frame clones and drops some. The data show under 150,000 clones, over 70% seen once. CDR1 and CDR2 from the germline V gene are SNHLY and FYNNEI. J was trimmed by 6 bases and V by 6 bases; bases with no gene match: 2. The CDR3 is 13 residues long. The sample taken for sequencing was PBMCs. This clonotype originated in a woman aged 40 to 50 in good health and CMV-seronegative. The genes are TRBV2 and TRBJ1-6; 7 bases line up with TRBD1. The CDR3 DNA reads as TGTGCCAGCAGCCGACAGGGTAATTCACCCCTCCACTTT. It yields the protein CASSRQGNSPLHF.